The 20 T cell receptor beta chains below come from one sample, sequenced in a study of blood T cell repertoires in COVID-19. Here immunoSEQ multiplex PCR was the method, and the copy in TCRdb shows in-frame clones only, minus some. The sample shows approximately 54,000 clones, about 86% of them seen only once. Sequencing used peripheral blood. These receptors were taken from a man aged 45-65 years with acute or convalescent COVID-19.

This rearrangement joins TRBV5-6 to TRBJ2-1, with 12 bases matching TRBD2. Germline CDR1 SGHDT, CDR2 YYEEEE. V shed 0 bases and J 3 bases; nucleotides not matched to a gene: 10. This CDR3 has 19 amino acids. The chain's CDR3 is CASSLGTSGVTPFYNEQFF. The CDR3 bases are TGTGCCAGCAGCTTGGGGACTAGCGGGGTGACCCCCTTCTACAATGAGCAGTTCTTC.

The rearrangement joins TRBV10-3 to TRBJ2-1; TRBD2 aligns across 8 bases. Germline V gene data show CDR1 as ENHRY and CDR2 as SYGVKD. Trimming removed 0 bases from V and 4 bases from J; junction bases left unmatched: 5. The CDR3 runs to 16 residues. The CDR3 spells CAISESQAGGYNEQFF. In nucleotides, the CDR3 is TGTGCCATCAGTGAGTCACAGGCGGGGGGATACAATGAGCAGTTCTTC.

The rearrangement links TRBV3-1 (or the pseudogene TRBV3-2) to TRBJ1-6; 7 bases fit TRBD1. Germline CDR1 reads LGHDT; CDR2 reads YNNKEL (reference sequence). This CDR3 is 14 amino acids long. V lost 1 base, J lost 9 bases, and 3 bases stayed unmatched. As DNA, the CDR3 is TGTGCCAGCAGCCAAGGACAGGGTAGTTCACCCCTCCACTTT. It encodes CASSQGQGSSPLHF.

DNA for the CDR3: TGTGCCAGCAGCCAAGGTGGGGAGGCGGGCACTAGGAGGGATACGCAGTATTTT. Translation: CASSQGGEAGTRRDTQYF. The genes are TRBV3-1 (or the pseudogene TRBV3-2) and TRBJ2-3, with a weak D call TRBD2 (6 bases). The CDR3 has 18 amino acids. From germline, CDR1 is LGHDT and CDR2 YNNKEL (reference sequence). V lost 1 base and J lost 6, with 23 bases in between.

The chain recombines TRBV4-2 with TRBJ1-3, with 10 bases matching TRBD1. Germline V gives CDR1 LGHNA, CDR2 YNFKEQ. The CDR3 loop spans 17 amino acids. V lost 3 bases and J lost 7; bases outside the gene matches: 12. The CDR3 here is CASSQSPRQGARNTIYF. CDR3 DNA: TGTGCCAGCAGCCAGTCCCCGAGACAGGGGGCGCGGAACACCATATATTTT.

CDR3 sequence (DNA): TGTGCCAGCAGTTTGGTCCGGCAAGAGACCCAGTACTTC. Residues: CASSLVRQETQYF. V and J are TRBV12-3 or TRBV12-4 and TRBJ2-5, with no clear D. Deletions cut 3 bases from V and 2 bases from J, with 7 bases between. This CDR3 has 13 residues.

CDR3 nucleotide sequence: TGTGCCTGGAGTGTTTTGGACAGGGCTTTCTCTGGAAACACCATATATTTT. It specifies CAWSVLDRAFSGNTIYF. The J gene is TRBJ1-3, the V gene TRBV30; TRBD1 matches at 8 bases. Unmatched junction bases numbered 7, after V lost 0 bases and J lost 0 bases. Germline CDR1 is GTSNPN and CDR2 is SVGIG (reference sequence). The length of the CDR3 is 17 residues.

This clone has a single count. The chain is built from TRBV6-5 and TRBJ1-5, with D possibly being TRBD1 (5 bases). This CDR3 has 15 residues. The germline gives CDR1 MNHEY, CDR2 SVGAGI. V gave up 9 bases and J gave up 1 base, with 16 bases separating them. The CDR3 spells CAREEGSRSNQPQHF. The CDR3 DNA is TGTGCCAGAGAGGAGGGGTCAAGGAGCAATCAGCCCCAGCATTTT.

The J gene is TRBJ1-6, the V gene TRBV18, with D possibly being TRBD1 (5 bases). The V gene lost 2 bases and the J gene lost 0 bases, with 5 bases spanning the gap. Germline assignment: CDR1 KGHSH and CDR2 LQKENI. This CDR3 has 15 amino acids. This chain's CDR3 is CASSPDSSYNSPLHF. The CDR3 DNA reads TGTGCCAGCTCACCAGACAGCTCCTATAATTCACCCCTCCACTTT.

This clone was observed a single time. The chain is built from TRBV5-6 and TRBJ2-5, with TRBD2 as a possible D gene (5 bases). The CDR3 length is 13 residues. The germline V gene encodes CDR1 SGHDT and CDR2 YYEEEE. Trimming cost V 2 bases and J 4 bases, with 9 bases left between them. CDR3: CASSLGLPETQYF. The CDR3 bases are TGTGCCAGCAGCTTAGGACTCCCAGAGACCCAGTACTTC.

The gene calls are TRBV12-3 or TRBV12-4 and TRBJ1-5; no reliable D call. V was cut by 4 bases and J by 5 bases, with 6 bases left in between. CDR3 length equals 12 residues. The chain's CDR3 is CASSSGYQPQHF. CDR3 bases: TGTGCCAGCAGTTCGGGATATCAGCCCCAGCATTTT.

This clone has just a few counts. The CDR3 region has the DNA TGTGCCAGTAGCACAGGGGCTACTGAAGCTTTCTTT. Protein sequence: CASSTGATEAFF. The chain recombines TRBV19 with TRBJ1-1; 7 bases match TRBD1. This CDR3 region has 12 residues. V gave up 6 bases and J gave up 5 bases; unmatched junction bases: 3. Germline V gene lookup returns CDR1 LNHDA and CDR2 SQIVND (reference sequence).

The V gene is TRBV6-5, the J gene TRBJ2-2; the D gene is possibly TRBD1 (6 bases). Trimming shortened V by 1 base and J by 4 bases, and 13 bases separated the two germline ends. Germline values: CDR1 MNHEY, CDR2 SVGAGI. CDR3 length equals 16 residues. DNA of the CDR3: TGTGCCAGCAGTTACTGGAACAGGGTGGCCACCGGGGAGCTGTTTTTT. It is translated as CASSYWNRVATGELFF.

The J gene is TRBJ1-5, the V gene TRBV9; maybe TRBD1 (6 bases). CDR3 length equals 14 residues. Per germline, CDR1 SGDLS and CDR2 YYNGEE. Trimming cost V 4 bases and J 3 bases, with 11 bases left between them. The CDR3 loop reads CASSLPGDNQPQHF. The CDR3 coding sequence is TGTGCCAGCAGCCTCCCAGGGGACAATCAGCCCCAGCATTTT.

The gene calls are TRBV11-2 and TRBJ2-7; the match to TRBD2 covers 9 bases. In germline, CDR1 is SGHAT, CDR2 FQNNGV. CDR3 length: 14 amino acids. The J segment lost 6 bases and the V segment lost 0 bases, leaving 3 bases of the junction unmatched. In DNA, the CDR3 is TGTGCCAGCAGCTTAGAAAGGCGGGGGGGCGAGCAGTACTTC. It yields the protein CASSLERRGGEQYF. Full variable domain (missing parts from reference TRBV11-2 and TRBJ2-7): EAGVAQSPRYKIIEKRQSVAFWCNPISGHATLYWYQQILGQGPKLLIQFQNNGVVDDSQLPKDRFSAERLKGVDSTLKIQPAKLEDSAVYLCASSLERRGGEQYFGPGTRLTVT.

This clone was detected only once. This chain connects TRBV4-1 to TRBJ1-2, with D perhaps matching TRBD1 (6 bases). Germline values: CDR1 MGHRA, CDR2 YSYEKL. This CDR3 is 15 amino acids long. The V gene lost 3 bases and the J gene lost 11 bases, with 22 bases spanning the gap. CDR3 residues: CASSHADWDTDAYTF. CDR3 DNA: TGCGCCAGCAGCCATGCTGATTGGGACACCGACGCTTACACCTTC.

This clone is a singleton in its sample. V gene TRBV2 combines with J gene TRBJ1-1, with TRBD1 identical over 7 bases. This CDR3 has 14 residues. Germline CDR1 is SNHLY and CDR2 is FYNNEI. Losses at the gene ends were 7 bases for V and 1 base for J; bases not matched to a gene: 6. This CDR3 is CASKRGPENTEAFF. In nucleotides, the CDR3 is TGTGCCAGCAAGAGGGGGCCGGAGAACACTGAAGCTTTCTTT.

The J gene is TRBJ1-6, the V gene TRBV11-3; D not resolved. This CDR3 is built from 14 residues. CDR1 is SGHNT, CDR2 YENEEA, per germline. Trimming took off 1 base at V and 11 bases at J, with 12 bases between the two ends. The CDR3: CASSLGAGETPLHF. The CDR3 bases are TGTGCCAGCAGCTTAGGAGCCGGGGAGACACCCCTCCACTTT.

The V call is TRBV18, the J call TRBJ2-5; D is possibly TRBD2 (6 bases). Germline CDR1 is KGHSH and CDR2 is LQKENI. V lost 3 bases, J lost 2 bases, and 13 bases lay in between. There are 15 residues in the CDR3. CDR3 protein: CASSPPGRLQETQYF. In nucleotides, the CDR3 is TGTGCCAGCTCACCCCCGGGGAGGTTGCAAGAGACCCAGTACTTC.

The chain carries TRBV2 and TRBJ2-3, with 7 bases fitting TRBD2. Germline CDR1 and CDR2: SNHLY and FYNNEI. The CDR3 consists of 15 residues. V trimming: 8 bases; J trimming: 0 bases; junction bases outside the gene matches: 8. For the CDR3, the DNA is TGTGCCAGCCTTAGGGAGGGGAGTAGCACAGATACGCAGTATTTT. Its protein product is CASLREGSSTDTQYF. The full variable domain, its missing parts supplied by reference TRBV2 and TRBJ2-3, is EPEVTQTPSHQVTQMGQEVILRCVPISNHLYFYWYRQILGQKVEFLVSFYNNEISEKSEIFDDQFSVERPDGSNFTLKIRSTKLEDSAMYFCASLREGSSTDTQYFGPGTRLTVL.